This T cell receptor (beta chain) was sequenced in a study of blood T cell repertoires in COVID-19. Study summary: Samples came from the United States, Italy and Spain, spanning acute and convalescent COVID-19. The cDNA or gDNA used as material had been derived from T cells, B-cell-depleted T cells, or PBMCs.

This clone was recorded a few times. Original processing notes: For nucleated cells, counts were estimated from reference gene primer amplification. Produced via immunoSEQ multiplex PCR; TCRdb's table is partial and in-frame only. The DNA was the basis for D and trimming; V, J and clone size are from that table. Of about 67,000 clones in the sample, about nine tenths were seen once. Sample: peripheral blood. This TCR was sampled from a man aged 50 to 60 with active COVID-19.

CDR3 amino acids: CATSRDRVAEQYF. The CDR3 nucleotides read TGTGCCACCAGCAGAGATCGGGTCGCCGAGCAGTACTTC. This rearrangement joins TRBV15 to TRBJ2-7; no firm D call. Germline V CDR1 and CDR2: LNHNV, YYDKDF (reference sequence). Trimming cost V 0 bases and J 6 bases, with 9 bases left between them. CDR3 size: 13 residues.